A single TCR beta chain is shown here with its context. Generated by immunoSEQ multiplex PCR, the TCRdb table keeps only in-frame clones and is missing some. This sample carries over 15,000 clones, about three quarters of them seen once, and the ten largest clones take approximately 5.4%. The data originate from a study of tumor-infiltrating lymphocytes in localized non-small cell lung cancer. This CDR3 contains 13 residues. Trimming shortened V by 3 bases and J by 6 bases, and 12 bases separated the two germline ends. Germline V gene data show CDR1 as KGHSH and CDR2 as LQKENI. V gene TRBV18 combines with J gene TRBJ2-7; D uncertain. Sample: lung tumor tissue. The receptor's source is a human donor with non-small cell lung cancer. CDR3 nucleotide sequence: TGTGCCAGCTCACCCCCGAATTGGAGCGAGCAGTACTTC. Its protein product is CASSPPNWSEQYF.